The entry below describes one T cell receptor (beta chain). Its antigen is not identified. This entry belongs to a study of PD-1 blockade in classical Hodgkin lymphoma. The CDR3 loop spans 11 amino acids. Germline V gives CDR1 SQVTM, CDR2 ANQGSEA. Trimming removed 4 bases from V and 3 bases from J, with 7 bases in between. Time point meaning: newly diagnosed, previously untreated cHL patient sample. Out of thawed PBMCs, magnetic negative selection purified CD4+ T cells. Untreated, newly diagnosed classical Hodgkin lymphoma PBMCs were comparators. Method: immunoSEQ multiplex PCR; TCRdb's copy keeps in-frame clones and lacks some. The repertoire consists of roughly 31,000 clones, with 89% occurring once and the leading ten covering 0.3% to 0.4%. Study observations and caveats: Newly diagnosed patients were reported to start with lower TCR diversity than healthy donors.

The receptor was derived from a human donor with classical Hodgkin lymphoma. Input material: CD4+ T cells from blood. The chain combines TRBV29-1 with TRBJ2-7; D is unresolved. The CDR3 coding sequence is TGCAGCGTTGGACAAAACTACGAGCAGTACTTC. It codes for CSVGQNYEQYF.